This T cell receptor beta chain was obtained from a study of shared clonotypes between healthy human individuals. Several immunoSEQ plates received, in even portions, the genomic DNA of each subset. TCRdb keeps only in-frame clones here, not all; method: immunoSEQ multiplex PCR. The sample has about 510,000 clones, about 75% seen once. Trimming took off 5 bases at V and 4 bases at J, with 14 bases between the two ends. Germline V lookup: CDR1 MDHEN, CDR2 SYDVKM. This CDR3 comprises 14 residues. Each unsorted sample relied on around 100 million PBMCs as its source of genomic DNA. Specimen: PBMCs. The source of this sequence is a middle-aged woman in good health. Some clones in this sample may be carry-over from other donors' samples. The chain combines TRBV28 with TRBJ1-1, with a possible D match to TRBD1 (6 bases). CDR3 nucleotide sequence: TGTGCCAGCAGTACCCCGGGACAAGGCACTGAAGCTTTCTTT. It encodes CASSTPGQGTEAFF.